This T cell receptor beta chain was recorded in a study of T-cell memory formation after mild COVID-19. Sample barcodes and UMIs were carried by the TCR alpha and TCR beta cDNA libraries that 5'RACE generated with constant-segment primers. Using its own MiXCR run on the 5' RACE reads, TCRdb lists one record per CDR3 protein. Here the sample spans about 350,000 distinct CDR3 sequences, around 13% being singletons. J gave up 7 bases and V 5 bases, and 15 bases lay outside the gene matches. The V gene's germline CDR1 is SGHTA and CDR2 FQGNSA. The CDR3 contains 18 residues. This TCR was sampled from a man aged 18 to 29 who had mild COVID-19 (a few samples of this study predate the infection). Cell type and time point are not known. The genes are TRBV7-2 and TRBJ2-1; 12 nucleotides line up with TRBD2. Specimen: PBMCs or a T cell subset sorted from them (not recorded which). CDR3 region: CASSRKTLAGGPRNEQFF. The CDR3, as DNA: TGTGCCAGCAGCAGGAAGACCCTAGCGGGGGGGCCGCGGAATGAGCAGTTCTTC. The complete variable domain, with remaining parts taken from reference TRBV7-2 and TRBJ2-1, reads GAGVSQSPSNKVTEKGKDVELRCDPISGHTALYWYRQSLGQGLEFLIYFQGNSAPDKSGLPSDRFSAERTGGSVSTLTIQRTQQEDSAVYLCASSRKTLAGGPRNEQFFGPGTRLTVL.